The rows below give T cell receptor beta chains drawn from one sample of a study of OX40 agonist ivuxolimab in advanced cancers. Libraries were prepared by immunoSEQ multiplex PCR; TCRdb keeps only in-frame clonotypes and omits some of them. The profile shows around 11,000 clones, around 80% of them singletons. Sequenced here: CD4+ or CD8+ T cells sorted from blood, sampled in a trial of the OX40 agonist ivuxolimab. These receptor sequences come from an adult with an advanced solid tumor such as melanoma, head and neck, liver or kidney cancer. CDR3s include the opening cysteine and the closing phenylalanine or tryptophan. The D gene is left open where the match is weak. Part of the rows lack a size; the others show once, few, many or a class for expanded clones.

V gene	clone size	J gene	D gene	CDR3 protein	CDR3 DNA
TRBV15	-	TRBJ1-1	-	CATSRDLGIGDEAFF	TGTGCCACCAGCAGAGATCTAGGTATCGGGGATGAAGCTTTCTTT
TRBV7-2	-	TRBJ2-7	-	CASSPSGGSYEQYF	TGTGCCAGCAGCCCGAGTGGGGGCTCCTACGAGCAGTACTTC
TRBV9	-	TRBJ1-1	-	CASSEGMNTEAFF	TGTGCCAGCAGCGAGGGGATGAACACTGAAGCTTTCTTT
TRBV6-1	-	TRBJ2-1	-	CASSEWQITNNEQFF	TGTGCCAGCAGTGAATGGCAGATCACGAACAATGAGCAGTTCTTC
TRBV21-1	-	TRBJ2-7	-	CASSKFPWTEKLSYEQYF	TGTGCCAGCAGCAAATTTCCATGGACAGAAAAACTCTCGTACGAGCAGTACTTC
TRBV2	-	TRBJ2-2	-	CASSPTGTGELFF	TGTGCCAGCAGTCCTACAGGGACCGGGGAGCTGTTTTTT
TRBV6-5	few	TRBJ2-7	-	CASSYLGQSYEQYF	TGTGCCAGCAGTTACTTGGGCCAAAGCTACGAGCAGTACTTC
TRBV7-8	-	TRBJ2-1	TRBD2	CASSPGLAGVPHNEQFF	TGTGCCAGCAGCCCGGGACTAGCGGGAGTCCCCCACAATGAGCAGTTCTTC
TRBV11-3	-	TRBJ2-2	-	CASSLWESRTNTGELFF	TGTGCCAGCAGCTTATGGGAGAGCAGGACGAACACCGGGGAGCTGTTTTTT
TRBV13	-	TRBJ2-1	TRBD2	CASSLRVAGTGDEQFF	TGTGCCAGCAGCTTAAGAGTAGCGGGAACAGGCGATGAGCAGTTCTTC
TRBV4-1	-	TRBJ2-7	-	CASSQVVTLRYVQYF	TGCGCCAGCAGCCAAGTGGTGACTCTGCGGTACGTGCAGTACTTC
TRBV4-1	-	TRBJ2-7	TRBD1	CASSGTGFHEQYF	TGCGCCAGCAGCGGGACAGGGTTCCACGAGCAGTACTTC
TRBV6-5	-	TRBJ2-5	-	CASSFFGNQETQYF	TGTGCCAGCAGTTTTTTCGGGAACCAAGAGACCCAGTACTTC
TRBV6-1	few	TRBJ2-3	TRBD1	CASIEGQGADTQYF	TGTGCCAGCATCGAAGGACAGGGGGCAGATACGCAGTATTTT
TRBV30	-	TRBJ1-2	-	CAWMTSSYYGYTF	TGTGCCTGGATGACCAGCTCCTACTATGGCTACACCTTC
TRBV30	-	TRBJ1-2	TRBD1	CALRRDREGSYGYTF	TGTGCCCTCCGACGGGACAGGGAGGGAAGCTATGGCTACACCTTC
TRBV7-6	-	TRBJ2-1	TRBD1	CASSSPEGGSDNEQFF	TGTGCCAGCAGCTCCCCGGAAGGGGGCTCCGACAATGAGCAGTTCTTC
TRBV7-8	-	TRBJ2-3	-	CASSLPSHPDTQYF	TGTGCCAGCAGCTTACCGAGTCACCCAGATACGCAGTATTTT
TRBV19	-	TRBJ1-4	-	CASSPFVVYHEKLFF	TGTGCCAGTAGTCCCTTCGTGGTGTATCATGAAAAACTGTTTTTT
TRBV10-3	-	TRBJ2-7	-	CAITSTGEQYF	TGTGCCATCACCTCCACGGGGGAGCAGTACTTC
TRBV6-1	few	TRBJ2-7	-	CASRRDGNYEQYF	TGTGCCAGCAGACGAGACGGTAACTACGAGCAGTACTTC
TRBV7-3	-	TRBJ2-3	TRBD2	CASSLSGSGTDTQYF	TGTGCCAGCAGCCTCAGCGGGAGCGGTACAGATACGCAGTATTTT
TRBV27	-	TRBJ2-5	-	CASSLLGSRQETQYF	TGTGCCAGCAGTTTACTCGGGAGTCGCCAAGAGACCCAGTACTTC
TRBV7-2	large	TRBJ2-7	TRBD2	CASSPWTSSYEQYF	TGTGCCAGCAGCCCATGGACTAGCAGTTACGAGCAGTACTTC
TRBV2	-	TRBJ2-1	-	CASSAGDEQFF	TGTGCCAGCAGTGCGGGCGATGAGCAGTTCTTC
TRBV4-3	-	TRBJ2-6	-	CASSQANPGANVLTF	TGCGCCAGCAGCCAAGCCAACCCTGGGGCCAACGTCCTGACTTTC
TRBV29-1	medium-sized	TRBJ2-2	-	CSVENSRGGGELFF	TGCAGCGTTGAGAATTCCAGGGGCGGCGGGGAGCTGTTTTTT
TRBV6-1	-	TRBJ2-7	-	CASSEAGDSSYEQYF	TGTGCCAGCAGTGAAGCTGGAGACAGTTCCTACGAGCAGTACTTC
TRBV29-1	once	TRBJ1-2	-	CSVEEEAGTNYGYTF	TGCAGCGTTGAAGAGGAGGCAGGTACGAACTATGGCTACACCTTC
TRBV9	-	TRBJ1-1	-	CASSPFGTQGAFF	TGTGCCAGCAGCCCTTTCGGGACCCAAGGTGCTTTCTTT
TRBV30	-	TRBJ1-5	TRBD1	CASATGTGGSYSNQPQHF	TGTGCCTCTGCAACCGGGACAGGGGGATCTTATAGCAATCAGCCCCAGCATTTT
TRBV7-2	-	TRBJ2-7	-	CASSLAGRVYEQYF	TGTGCCAGCAGCTTAGCGGGACGGGTCTACGAGCAGTACTTC
TRBV5-4	-	TRBJ2-7	TRBD2	CASSLVTSVSYEQYF	TGTGCCAGCAGCTTGGTGACTAGCGTTTCCTACGAGCAGTACTTC
TRBV4-1	-	TRBJ2-2	TRBD2	CASSQETSGANTGELFF	TGCGCCAGCAGCCAAGAAACTAGCGGGGCGAACACCGGGGAGCTGTTTTTT
TRBV5-6	-	TRBJ1-5	-	CASSYGWGSNQPQHF	TGTGCCAGCAGCTACGGCTGGGGGAGCAATCAGCCCCAGCATTTT
TRBV11-2	-	TRBJ2-5	TRBD2	CASSFPGLAGSQETQYF	TGTGCCAGCAGCTTCCCGGGACTAGCGGGGAGCCAAGAGACCCAGTACTTC
TRBV25-1	-	TRBJ2-1	TRBD1	CASSERVGTGENNEQFF	TGTGCCAGCAGTGAAAGGGTAGGGACAGGGGAAAACAATGAGCAGTTCTTC
TRBV27	-	TRBJ2-7	TRBD2	CASSLRTSGDYEQYF	TGTGCCAGCAGTTTGCGGACTAGCGGAGACTACGAGCAGTACTTC
TRBV27	large	TRBJ2-7	TRBD2	CASSPYSGYEQYF	TGTGCCAGCAGTCCCTATAGCGGGTACGAGCAGTACTTC
TRBV6-1	-	TRBJ2-2	TRBD1	CASSERGGIGSGELFF	TGTGCCAGCAGTGAACGAGGGGGCATCGGTTCCGGGGAGCTGTTTTTT
TRBV7-9	-	TRBJ2-7	-	CASSLAPLSYEQYF	TGTGCCAGCAGCTTAGCCCCGTTATCCTACGAGCAGTACTTC
TRBV9	-	TRBJ2-1	TRBD1	CASSVAYRGVEQFF	TGTGCCAGCAGCGTGGCGTACAGGGGCGTTGAGCAGTTCTTC
TRBV28	-	TRBJ1-4	-	CASSQMTGNEKLFF	TGTGCCAGCAGTCAGATGACGGGTAATGAAAAACTGTTTTTT
TRBV27	-	TRBJ1-1	-	CASSLYRNTEAFF	TGTGCCAGCAGTTTATATAGAAACACTGAAGCTTTCTTT
TRBV7-9	-	TRBJ2-3	TRBD2	CASSPRLAGDTQYF	TGTGCCAGCAGCCCTAGACTAGCGGGAGATACGCAGTATTTT
TRBV6-6	once	TRBJ2-7	-	CASSYRDNYEQYF	TGTGCTAGCAGTTACCGGGACAACTACGAGCAGTACTTC
TRBV25-1	-	TRBJ1-5	TRBD1	CASSGTGDQPQHF	TGTGCCAGCAGTGGGACAGGGGATCAGCCCCAGCATTTT
TRBV9	-	TRBJ2-3	TRBD2	CASSASGLADTQYF	TGTGCCAGCAGCGCTTCAGGACTAGCAGATACGCAGTATTTT
TRBV9	-	TRBJ2-7	-	CASSVEGSDYEQYF	TGTGCCAGCAGCGTAGAGGGGTCAGACTACGAGCAGTACTTC
TRBV6-1	-	TRBJ2-3	-	CASNQKGSNTQYF	TGTGCCAGCAATCAGAAGGGTTCAAATACGCAGTATTTT
TRBV19	-	TRBJ2-6	-	CASSIPVAVRGDSGANVLTF	TGTGCCAGTAGTATTCCCGTAGCGGTGAGGGGTGACTCTGGGGCCAACGTCCTGACTTTC
TRBV5-4	-	TRBJ2-4	-	CASSAGPIQYF	TGTGCCAGCAGCGCCGGACCCATTCAGTACTTC
TRBV4-1	-	TRBJ1-5	-	CASSQEGGDWPQHF	TGCGCCAGCAGCCAAGAGGGGGGGGATTGGCCCCAGCATTTT
TRBV19	-	TRBJ2-1	TRBD2	CASYPGREGTHEQFF	TGTGCCAGTTACCCCGGGCGGGAGGGGACCCATGAGCAGTTCTTC
TRBV5-1	-	TRBJ2-2	-	CASSYRAPLAGELFF	TGCGCCAGCAGTTACAGGGCCCCCCTCGCCGGGGAGCTGTTTTTT